These 5 T cell receptor beta chains came from one sample sequenced in a study of blood T cell repertoires in COVID-19. The table came from immunoSEQ multiplex PCR; TCRdb's copy has only in-frame clones and leaves some out. The sample includes nearly 60,000 clones, around 85% of them seen just once. The sample consisted of peripheral blood. These receptors were taken from a man aged 35-49 years with active COVID-19.

The V gene is TRBV15, the J gene TRBJ1-5, with a tentative D call TRBD1 (5 bases). CDR1 LNHNV and CDR2 YYDKDF come from the germline V gene (reference sequence). The CDR3 extends over 13 amino acids. Trimming cost V 2 bases and J 7 bases, with 9 bases left between them. The CDR3, as DNA: TGTGCCACCAGCAGATCGGGGGGGCAGCCCCAGCATTTT. It translates to CATSRSGGQPQHF.

The chain joins TRBV5-5 to TRBJ1-2; D remains unclear. This CDR3 has 12 amino acids. Germline assignment: CDR1 SGHKS and CDR2 YYEKEE (reference sequence). The V end was cut by 0 bases, the J end by 8 bases, with 8 bases between. The DNA for the CDR3 is TGTGCCAGCAGCTTGGACGTTGAGGGCTACACCTTC. The encoded protein is CASSLDVEGYTF.

V and J are TRBV11-3 and TRBJ2-7, with TRBD2 matching over 12 bases. This CDR3 is built from 16 residues. V gave up 5 bases and J gave up 5 bases; unmatched junction bases: 10. Per germline, CDR1 SGHNT and CDR2 YENEEA. The CDR3 DNA sequence: TGTGCCAGCAGCCCATCTAGCGGGAGGGCCCTCCACGAGCAGTACTTC. Translated: CASSPSSGRALHEQYF.

The chain carries TRBV16 and TRBJ1-5; D is uncertain. V was pared by 2 bases and J by 7 bases, with 12 bases between. The CDR3 totals 14 residues. Germline V gene lookup returns CDR1 KGHSY and CDR2 FQNENV. CDR3 residues: CASSQANLGQPQHF. CDR3 nucleotide sequence: TGTGCCAGCAGCCAAGCTAACCTCGGGCAGCCCCAGCATTTT.

The rearrangement uses TRBV28 and TRBJ1-5, with D uncertain. Per germline, CDR1 MDHEN and CDR2 SYDVKM. The CDR3 consists of 14 residues. V was cut by 3 bases and J by 4 bases, with 10 bases left in between. The CDR3 nucleotides read TGTGCCAGCAGTTTGGTCGGGGAAAATCAGCCCCAGCATTTT. Translating it yields CASSLVGENQPQHF.